This entry concerns a single TCR beta chain. Its specificity is unknown. V lost 4 bases and J 1 base, leaving 12 bases between the germline ends. The CDR3 length is 14 residues. The germline V gene encodes CDR1 SGHDT and CDR2 YYEEEE. The data originate from a study of identifying expanded T cells in peripheral blood. Assay used: immunoSEQ multiplex PCR; TCRdb lists only in-frame clones, some missing. This table holds 97,000 or so clones, roughly 88% found once. Collection occurred without any documented infections or immune events in donors. Study results and limitations: Over around two and four weeks, about 15 and 19 clones changed, versus around 1.3 between replicates. Across healthy donors, higher total template counts meant significantly greater approximately two-week count variance.

The specimen was blood. The origin of this receptor is a person aged 18-70 years in good health. The chain recombines TRBV5-6 with TRBJ2-7; D is undetermined. The CDR3 DNA follows: TGTGCCAGCAGCGAGAGGCCCGGATCCTACGAGCAGTACTTC. Translating gives CASSERPGSYEQYF. The variable domain in full, with the rest retrieved from reference TRBV5-6 and TRBJ2-7, is DAGVTQSPTHLIKTRGQQVTLRCSPKSGHDTVSWYQQALGQGPQFIFQYYEEEERQRGNFPDRFSGHQFPNYSSELNVNALLLGDSALYLCASSERPGSYEQYFGPGTRLTVT.